These 31 T cell receptor beta chains share one sample of origin, sequenced in a study of PD-L1 blockade in urothelial cancer (dated by TCRdb to about 2017). The protocol used for the library was the immunoSEQ multiplex PCR assay. TCRdb mirrors the immuneACCESS table, restricted to in-frame sequences. Some clones are absent from its copies; in checked studies, under half trace to an unresolved V gene, and the reason for the others is unknown. The sample table lists tens of thousands of clones, around 93% of them with a count of one. The ten largest clones take up roughly 0.8% of the sample. The time point label of this sample denotes: peripheral blood 6 weeks after treatment start. Sample: PBMCs, taken around atezolizumab (anti-PD-L1) treatment. The receptors originated from a woman over 75 with urothelial cancer.

The rearrangement links TRBV7-2 to TRBJ2-1; 7 nucleotides line up with TRBD1. The trim removed 1 base at V and 7 bases at J, leaving 7 bases unmatched. The CDR3 loop spans 15 amino acids. Germline CDR1 SGHTA, CDR2 FQGNSA. The CDR3 sequence is CASSLVSAGGNEQFF. For the CDR3, the DNA is TGTGCCAGCAGCTTAGTATCGGCAGGGGGAAATGAGCAGTTCTTC.

The rearrangement joins TRBV27 to TRBJ1-5, with 9 bases that match TRBD1. Germline assignment: CDR1 MNHEY and CDR2 SMNVEV (reference sequence). The ends lost 6 bases at V and 4 bases at J; junction bases unmatched: 7. The length of the CDR3 is 15 residues. The DNA for the CDR3 is TGTGCCAGCAGCTTAGGGACAGGGAGAAATCAGCCCCAGCATTTT. Translating gives CASSLGTGRNQPQHF.

The V call is TRBV5-6, the J call TRBJ2-1; D unclear. CDR1 SGHDT and CDR2 YYEEEE come from the germline V gene. The CDR3 contains 15 residues. The V end was cut by 0 bases, the J end by 5 bases, with 12 bases between. This CDR3 is CASSLGPNTHNEQFF. Written as DNA, the CDR3 is TGTGCCAGCAGCTTGGGTCCTAATACCCACAATGAGCAGTTCTTC.

The chain joins TRBV6-5 to TRBJ2-1; D unresolved. The germline V gene encodes CDR1 MNHEY and CDR2 SVGAGI. Between the trimmed V and J ends, which lost 2 bases and 3 bases, there was a span of 11 bases. This CDR3 is built from 15 residues. CDR3 region: CASSYQEGNYNEQFF. The CDR3, as DNA: TGTGCCAGCAGTTACCAGGAAGGCAACTACAATGAGCAGTTCTTC.

This chain joins TRBV7-3 and TRBJ2-3, with TRBD1 matching 9 bases. Trimming took 11 bases from V and 0 from J; bases not matched to a gene: 15. The CDR3 is made up of 17 amino acids. Germline values: CDR1 SGHTA, CDR2 FQGTGA. CDR3 sequence (DNA): TGTGCCGCCACCCGGGACAGGGCTGCCCGTAGCACAGATACGCAGTATTTT. It is translated as CAATRDRAARSTDTQYF.

The rearrangement uses TRBV27 and TRBJ2-2; 10 bases align to TRBD2. Trimming removed 1 base from V and 9 bases from J; junction bases left unmatched: 5. Germline CDR1 is MNHEY and CDR2 is SMNVEV (reference sequence). This CDR3 contains 15 residues. CDR3 in amino acids: CASSLWLAGGRELFF. The CDR3 DNA reads TGTGCCAGCAGTTTATGGTTAGCGGGAGGCCGGGAGCTGTTTTTT.

The chain uses TRBV10-1 and TRBJ2-1, with D maybe TRBD1 (5 bases). CDR1 and CDR2 (germline): WNHNN, SYGVQD (reference sequence). V gave up 3 bases and J gave up 6 bases, with 9 bases separating them. The CDR3 length is 13 residues. The CDR3 nucleotides read TGCGCCAGCAGTGACAGGGTGCGCAATGAGCAGTTCTTC. Translating gives CASSDRVRNEQFF.

V is TRBV5-1 and J is TRBJ2-3; 8 positions match TRBD2. Losses at the gene ends were 5 bases for V and 2 bases for J; bases not matched to a gene: 10. Per the germline V gene, CDR1 is SGHRS and CDR2 is YFSETQ. The CDR3 is made up of 16 amino acids. Written as DNA, the CDR3 is TGCGCCAGCAGTTCTACTAGCGGAGCACCCACAGATACGCAGTATTTT. This codes for CASSSTSGAPTDTQYF. Together with reference TRBV5-1 and TRBJ2-3, the CDR3 gives the full variable domain: KAGVTQTPRYLIKTRGQQVTLSCSPISGHRSVSWYQQTPGQGLQFLFEYFSETQRNKGNFPGRFSGRQFSNSRSEMNVSTLELGDSALYLCASSSTSGAPTDTQYFGPGTRLTVL.

This chain links TRBV5-1 with TRBJ1-1; 9 nucleotides agree with TRBD1. Germline loops: CDR1 SGHRS, CDR2 YFSETQ. The CDR3 has 13 amino acids. Losses at the gene ends were 5 bases for V and 7 bases for J; bases not matched to a gene: 6. The chain's CDR3 is CASRQPGQGEAFF. The DNA for the CDR3 is TGCGCCAGCAGACAACCGGGACAGGGTGAAGCTTTCTTT.

The V and J genes are TRBV7-2 and TRBJ2-1; 7 bases agree with TRBD2. V lost 5 bases, J lost 6 bases, and 13 bases stayed unmatched. The CDR3 has 16 residues. Germline CDR1 and CDR2: SGHTA and FQGNSA. Here the CDR3 reads CASSPWSGTVTNEQFF. CDR3 sequence (DNA): TGTGCCAGCAGCCCGTGGAGCGGGACGGTTACCAATGAGCAGTTCTTC.

The chain recombines TRBV10-1 with TRBJ2-1, with 10 bases matching TRBD2. Germline CDR1 WNHNN, CDR2 SYGVQD (reference sequence). The CDR3 covers 16 residues. J lost 8 bases, V lost 5 bases, and 12 bases had no gene match. The CDR3 region is CASSRDSLAGAYEQFF. The CDR3 DNA is TGCGCCAGCAGTCGCGACTCCCTAGCGGGAGCGTATGAGCAGTTCTTC.

The chain is built from TRBV15 and TRBJ1-1; D is perhaps TRBD1 (6 bases). Trimming left V 1 base short and J 4 bases short, with 10 bases between. This CDR3 is built from 14 residues. Germline values: CDR1 LNHNV, CDR2 YYDKDF (reference sequence). The CDR3 here is CATSRVDSSTEAFF. The CDR3 region has the DNA TGTGCCACCAGCAGAGTGGACAGTAGCACTGAAGCTTTCTTT.

The J gene is TRBJ2-3, the V gene TRBV7-9; D is uncertain. The V and J ends lost 6 bases and 2 bases respectively, with 9 bases between them. The CDR3 is 13 residues long. Germline V gene lookup returns CDR1 SEHNR and CDR2 FQNEAQ (reference sequence). The CDR3 DNA reads TGTGCCAGCAGTATGTGGCCCACAGATACGCAGTATTTT. This encodes CASSMWPTDTQYF.

J is TRBJ2-7 and V is TRBV11-1, with 7 bases identical to TRBD2. Germline CDR1 is SGHAT and CDR2 is FQDESV (reference sequence). This CDR3 has 12 amino acids. V gave up 4 bases and J gave up 6 bases; unmatched junction bases: 3. CDR3: CASSSLAAEQYF. The DNA for the CDR3 is TGTGCCAGCAGCTCGCTAGCGGCCGAGCAGTACTTC.

CDR3 in DNA: TGTGCCAGCAGGGGACAGGGTGCTGGAAACACCATATATTTT. Amino acids: CASRGQGAGNTIYF. The V and J genes are TRBV6-5 and TRBJ1-3; 9 bases fit TRBD1. V gave up 6 bases and J gave up 2 bases; unmatched junction bases: 2. Germline V gene lookup returns CDR1 MNHEY and CDR2 SVGAGI. This CDR3 has 14 amino acids.

The gene calls are TRBV27 and TRBJ2-3; 7 bases match TRBD2. J was trimmed by 6 bases and V by 1 base; bases with no gene match: 4. This CDR3 comprises 14 residues. Germline V gene sequence: CDR1 MNHEY, CDR2 SMNVEV (reference sequence). This CDR3 reads CASSLFQGGDTQYF. Written as DNA, the CDR3 is TGTGCCAGCAGTTTATTCCAGGGAGGGGATACGCAGTATTTT.

The chain's CDR3 is CASSSTSYEQYF. The CDR3 nucleotides are TGTGCCAGCAGTTCAACTAGTTACGAGCAGTACTTC. The rearrangement joins TRBV5-4 to TRBJ2-7; maybe TRBD2 (5 bases). The germline CDR1 and CDR2 sequences are SGHNT and YYREEE (reference sequence). V lost 5 bases, J lost 4 bases, and 10 bases lay in between. The CDR3 consists of 12 residues.

J is TRBJ2-2 and V is TRBV4-2; 7 bases are a match to TRBD2. This CDR3 is 24 amino acids long. The V and J ends lost 0 bases and 2 bases, in that order; junction bases with no gene match: 27. Germline assignment: CDR1 LGHNA and CDR2 YNFKEQ. DNA of the CDR3: TGTGCCAGCAGCCAAGATGAGTGGTCAGCGGGGATCCATTCGGGAGTTCGAAACACCGGGGAGCTGTTTTTT. Translated, it gives CASSQDEWSAGIHSGVRNTGELFF.

The chain is built from TRBV18 and TRBJ2-5; perhaps TRBD2 as D (6 bases). The germline V and J ends were trimmed by 3 bases and 3 bases, with 20 bases remaining between them. Germline CDR1 is KGHSH and CDR2 is LQKENI. CDR3 length equals 17 residues. CDR3 sequence reads: CASSPPAVGTGKETQYF. DNA for the CDR3: TGTGCCAGCTCACCGCCCGCAGTCGGGACTGGTAAAGAGACCCAGTACTTC. The whole variable domain, remainder taken from reference TRBV18 and TRBJ2-5, is NAGVMQNPRHLVRRRGQEARLRCSPMKGHSHVYWYRQLPEEGLKFMVYLQKENIIDESGMPKERFSAEFPKEGPSILRIQQVVRGDSAAYFCASSPPAVGTGKETQYFGPGTRLLVL.

The chain carries TRBV11-2 and TRBJ2-1; D is perhaps TRBD2 (6 bases). V was trimmed by 5 bases and J by 4 bases, leaving 21 bases between them. This CDR3 has 17 amino acids. Germline V CDR1 and CDR2: SGHAT, FQNNGV. The CDR3: CASSPGDRAGVYNEQFF. CDR3 DNA sequence: TGTGCCAGCAGCCCGGGGGATAGGGCTGGGGTGTACAATGAGCAGTTCTTC.

This clone was picked up one time. V is TRBV5-1 and J is TRBJ2-3; D gene uncertain. The CDR3 sequence is 12 residues long. Germline CDR1 reads SGHRS; CDR2 reads YFSETQ. The V and J ends lost 0 bases and 5 bases respectively, with 4 bases between them. This CDR3 reads CASSLVGDTQYF. In nucleotides, the CDR3 is TGCGCCAGCAGCTTGGTCGGAGATACGCAGTATTTT. Full variable domain (missing parts from reference TRBV5-1 and TRBJ2-3): KAGVTQTPRYLIKTRGQQVTLSCSPISGHRSVSWYQQTPGQGLQFLFEYFSETQRNKGNFPGRFSGRQFSNSRSEMNVSTLELGDSALYLCASSLVGDTQYFGPGTRLTVL.

V and J are TRBV5-4 and TRBJ2-5, with TRBD1 as a possible D gene (6 bases). V lost 4 bases and J 1 base, leaving 17 bases between the germline ends. The CDR3 sequence is 16 residues long. The germline V gene has CDR1 SGHNT and CDR2 YYREEE (reference sequence). The CDR3 DNA reads as TGTGCCAGCAGCCCTACAAACCGGGACACCCAAGAGACCCAGTACTTC. Translating it yields CASSPTNRDTQETQYF.

The chain carries TRBV5-1 and TRBJ2-3; weak D call: TRBD2 (5 bases). The V and J ends lost 4 bases and 5 bases respectively, with 14 bases between them. Germline values: CDR1 SGHRS, CDR2 YFSETQ. The CDR3 extends over 14 amino acids. In DNA form, the CDR3 reads TGCGCCAGCAGCCTTGACCGCGAGGGAGATACGCAGTATTTT. Its translation: CASSLDREGDTQYF. Drawing the rest from reference TRBV5-1 and TRBJ2-3, the complete variable domain is KAGVTQTPRYLIKTRGQQVTLSCSPISGHRSVSWYQQTPGQGLQFLFEYFSETQRNKGNFPGRFSGRQFSNSRSEMNVSTLELGDSALYLCASSLDREGDTQYFGPGTRLTVL.

The chain carries TRBV28 and TRBJ2-7; possibly TRBD1 for D (6 bases). V lost 7 bases and J 7 bases, leaving 17 bases between the germline ends. This CDR3 spans 13 amino acids. Germline lookup yields CDR1 MDHEN and CDR2 SYDVKM. As DNA, the CDR3 is TGTGCCAGCAAGACAGGCCCCGAGAGGGAGCAGTACTTC. This codes for CASKTGPEREQYF.

The chain carries TRBV9 and TRBJ2-7; D unclear. The germline V gene has CDR1 SGDLS and CDR2 YYNGEE. The length of the CDR3 is 15 residues. Trimming took off 0 bases at V and 2 bases at J, with 12 bases between the two ends. The CDR3 is CASSVGGTQPYEQYF. CDR3 nucleotide sequence: TGTGCCAGCAGCGTAGGAGGTACACAACCCTACGAGCAGTACTTC.

The CDR3 spells CASSLAGGRSSYEQYF. The CDR3 DNA follows: TGTGCCAGCAGCTTAGCGGGCGGGAGGAGCTCCTACGAGCAGTACTTC. This sequence joins TRBV7-8 and TRBJ2-7, with 8 bases that match TRBD2. The trim removed 0 bases at V and 0 bases at J, leaving 4 bases unmatched. Germline-derived CDR1 and CDR2 are SGHVS and FQNEAQ. There are 16 residues in the CDR3. Using reference TRBV7-8 and TRBJ2-7 for the parts outside the CDR3, the full variable domain is GAGVSQSPRYKVAKRGQDVALRCDPISGHVSLFWYQQALGQGPEFLTYFQNEAQLDKSGLPSDRFFAERPEGSVSTLKIQRTQQEDSAVYLCASSLAGGRSSYEQYFGPGTRLTVT.

The V and J genes are TRBV27 and TRBJ1-2, with D possibly being TRBD1 (5 bases). The ends were cut back, 0 bases at V and 2 bases at J, with 7 bases in the middle. Germline CDR1 reads MNHEY; CDR2 reads SMNVEV (reference sequence). The CDR3 sequence is 14 residues long. The CDR3 reads CASSLSGGNYGYTF. In DNA form, the CDR3 reads TGTGCCAGCAGTTTATCGGGGGGAAACTATGGCTACACCTTC.

The rearrangement joins TRBV28 to TRBJ2-5, with TRBD1 matching 8 bases. V gave up 5 bases and J gave up 5 bases; unmatched junction bases: 13. Germline V lookup: CDR1 MDHEN, CDR2 SYDVKM. The CDR3 runs to 16 residues. The CDR3 loop is CASSPQGATGLETQYF. CDR3 nucleotide sequence: TGTGCCAGCAGTCCCCAGGGGGCGACAGGGCTCGAGACCCAGTACTTC.

The rearrangement links TRBV6-5 to TRBJ2-1; 13 nucleotides agree with TRBD2. The V gene end was trimmed by 5 bases and the J gene end by 7 bases; junction bases not matched to a gene: 5. CDR3 size: 15 residues. The germline V gene encodes CDR1 MNHEY and CDR2 SVGAGI. The CDR3 loop reads CASSPGLAGVNEQFF. CDR3 bases: TGTGCCAGCAGTCCCGGACTAGCGGGAGTGAATGAGCAGTTCTTC.

J is TRBJ1-2 and V is TRBV19; 9 positions agree with TRBD1. Germline CDR1 and CDR2: LNHDA and SQIVND (reference sequence). CDR3 size: 11 residues. Trimming took 9 bases from V and 5 from J; bases not matched to a gene: 1. CDR3 nucleotide sequence: TGTGCCAGCGGGACAGGGTATGGCTACACCTTC. Protein product: CASGTGYGYTF.

V is TRBV5-1 and J is TRBJ1-1, with D hard to call. CDR3 length: 16 amino acids. Germline CDR1 and CDR2: SGHRS and YFSETQ. Trimming left V 2 bases short and J 0 bases short, with 14 bases between. The CDR3 DNA reads as TGCGCCAGCAGCTTTGCCCCCACAGCCTTGAACACTGAAGCTTTCTTT. Residues: CASSFAPTALNTEAFF.